This T cell receptor (beta chain) comes out of a study of spatial heterogeneity in lung cancer (dated 2019 in TCRdb). Describing the broader study: Beta-chain transcripts were consistently detected in greater numbers than alpha-chain transcripts, which likely reflects a higher abundance of beta-chain transcripts. TCR repertoire features were related to nonsynonymous mutation counts determined by whole-exome sequencing of tumor tissue. TCR alpha and beta repertoires were quantitatively compared across multiple tumor regions, matched nontumor lung and blood in non-small cell lung cancer. At surgery, fewer than 250 tumor regions, around 65 matched nontumor lung samples and 56 PBMC samples were TCR-sequenced for both alpha and beta chains. In the raw uncorrected reads, each unique combination of TCR and UMI appeared more than ten times on average.

The CDR3 sequence holds 16 residues, the cysteine and phenylalanine included. CDR3 DNA only is kept here, 48 bases in frame from base 1. For CDR1 and CDR2, the germline V gene lists SNHLY and FYNNEI. The V end loses 6 bases and the J end loses 3 bases, and a stretch of 21 bases separates them. This clonotype has just a few counts. Its binding antigen is unknown. Per-nucleotide qualities are absent, and no much larger clonotype sits a single base away. The sample's time point, from its label and the paper: sample taken at primary tumor resection. For TCR sequencing, whole RNA was extracted from tumor and nontumor lung tissue, or from cryopreserved PBMC samples, and no cell sorting was done. Donors were 70 or so patients with early-stage, untreated non-small cell lung cancer from the lung TRACERx cohort. Only patients for whom sufficient RNA was available from at least two tumor regions were selected for TCR sequencing.

General study outcomes and caveats: Ubiquitous expanded tumor TCRs showed up in blood more often at tumor resection than at routine follow-up. Additional single-cell paired TCR alpha and beta sequencing was considered necessary to confirm, at a functional level, the hypothesis that regional TCRs recognize regional mutations.

To prepare the library, 5' RACE was applied. The data were produced on a NextSeq 500. The TCR library protocol attached a unique molecular identifier to each TCR cDNA molecule to allow correction of PCR and sequencing errors. Per the authors' processing: TCR identification, UMI-based error correction and CDR3 extraction were all carried out with Decombinator tools. Expanded TCRs were defined as those above a frequency of 2 per 1,000, corresponding to the top 1% of the tumor frequency distribution. Rényi diversity was computed with the R vegan package after subsampling each repertoire 100 times to 5,000 TCRs. To build CDR3 similarity networks, amino acid triplet string-kernel similarity was used, and CDR3s were connected when their pairwise similarity was above 0.82. The raw public data were reprocessed by TCRdb itself: fastp quality trimming at Q25, MiXCR clonotype calling, in-frame beta chains only. Every entry covers one CDR3 protein and lists the most common genes and DNA from its rows. TCRdb, not the original authors, processed these V and J calls. This sample gives some 5,100 distinct CDR3 sequences in total; roughly 24% of them show up just once. 15% to 20% of the sample belongs to the ten largest clones.

The receptor was derived from a male donor with early-stage non-small cell lung cancer. The sample consisted of PBMCs, taken at surgery. The rearrangement combines TRBV2 with TRBJ2-7; the D gene is possibly TRBD1 or TRBD2, each agreeing over 5 bases. The base sequence is TGTGCCAGCAGCGCCCTTGAGGGGACCGACCGCTACGAGCAGTACTTC. This yields the protein CASSALEGTDRYEQYF.